Each of the 29 T cell receptor beta chains below was sequenced from the same sample in a study of cytomegalovirus exposure and HLA in healthy donors. The PCR ran on 60 Vbeta and 13 Jbeta primers. The assay was immunoSEQ multiplex PCR, and TCRdb's table has in-frame clones only and misses some. The sample has around 150,000 clones; roughly 65% are singletons. Material for sequencing was PBMCs. The receptors were gathered from a man aged 18 to 29 in good health and CMV-seropositive.

J is TRBJ2-5 and V is TRBV19; 7 nucleotides line up with TRBD1. J gave up 2 bases and V 5 bases, and 11 bases lay outside the gene matches. The CDR3 totals 16 residues. CDR1 and CDR2 from the germline V gene are LNHDA and SQIVND (reference sequence). DNA for the CDR3: TGTGCCAGTAGTGCCCGACAGGGAACTAAACAAGAGACCCAGTACTTC. This encodes CASSARQGTKQETQYF.

This clone was recorded a few times. The chain links TRBV5-1 to TRBJ1-2; D gene ambiguous. The germline V and J ends were trimmed by 6 bases and 4 bases, with 16 bases remaining between them. The CDR3 has 14 residues. The germline CDR1 and CDR2 sequences are SGHRS and YFSETQ. The CDR3 protein is CASTQTSTTYGYTF. CDR3 coding DNA: TGCGCCAGCACCCAGACAAGCACGACCTATGGCTACACCTTC.

The V gene is TRBV7-9, the J gene TRBJ1-2; 7 nucleotides match TRBD1. Germline V gene lookup returns CDR1 SEHNR and CDR2 FQNEAQ (reference sequence). V trimming: 4 bases; J trimming: 8 bases; junction bases outside the gene matches: 1. This CDR3 spans 11 amino acids. The CDR3, as DNA: TGTGCCAGCAGCTCACAGGGGGGCTACACCTTC. Encoded protein: CASSSQGGYTF.

There are a few counts of this clone. V and J are TRBV25-1 and TRBJ1-4; tentative D call: TRBD1 (5 bases). The CDR3 runs 14 residues. The V gene's germline CDR1 is MGHDK and CDR2 SYGVNS. V was shortened by 3 bases and J by 3 bases, with 8 bases between the two germline ends. The CDR3 here is CASSDRGSNEKLFF. The CDR3 DNA sequence: TGTGCCAGCAGTGATCGGGGGTCTAATGAAAAACTGTTTTTT.

The chain recombines TRBV19 with TRBJ2-5, with 10 nucleotides matching TRBD1. CDR1 LNHDA and CDR2 SQIVND come from the germline V gene (reference sequence). The CDR3 consists of 14 residues. J lost 3 bases, V lost 4 bases, and 2 bases had no gene match. The CDR3 loop is CASSRGTGEETQYF. The DNA for the CDR3 is TGTGCCAGTAGTAGAGGGACAGGGGAAGAGACCCAGTACTTC.

For the CDR3, the DNA is TGTGCCAGCAGTTCACGAGGAGGTGGTGCTTTCTTT. Its protein product is CASSSRGGGAFF. The chain recombines TRBV6-5 with TRBJ1-1; D not resolved. This CDR3 comprises 12 residues. CDR1 and CDR2 from the germline V gene are MNHEY and SVGAGI. V lost 4 bases and J lost 11, with 14 bases in between.

This clone was observed at least ten times. The chain is built from TRBV19 and TRBJ2-3; D is unresolved. Between the trimmed V and J ends, which lost 6 bases and 0 bases, there was a span of 7 bases. The CDR3 is 13 residues long. The V gene's germline CDR1 is LNHDA and CDR2 SQIVND (reference sequence). The CDR3 spells CASSQTSTDTQYF. The CDR3 nucleotides read TGTGCCAGTAGCCAGACTAGCACAGATACGCAGTATTTT.

The rearrangement joins TRBV6-5 to TRBJ2-7; the match to TRBD1 covers 7 bases. The CDR3 totals 14 residues. The V gene's germline CDR1 is MNHEY and CDR2 SVGAGI. The J segment lost 0 bases and the V segment lost 10 bases, leaving 9 bases of the junction unmatched. CDR3 residues: CATKTGTSSYEQYV. The CDR3 DNA follows: TGTGCCACCAAGACAGGGACGAGCTCCTACGAGCAGTACGTC.

This chain links TRBV5-6 with TRBJ2-7; D is undetermined. This CDR3 is built from 13 residues. Germline CDR1 SGHDT, CDR2 YYEEEE. Trimming cost V 1 base and J 0 bases, with 5 bases left between them. The CDR3 spells CASSLWSSYEQYV. In nucleotides, the CDR3 is TGTGCCAGCAGCTTGTGGAGCTCCTACGAGCAGTACGTC.

This clone showed up just once. The chain combines TRBV11-1 with TRBJ2-1, with 10 nucleotides matching TRBD1. CDR3 length: 15 amino acids. The V segment lost 1 base and the J segment 7 bases; nucleotides outside the gene matches: 4. Germline lookup yields CDR1 SGHAT and CDR2 FQDESV (reference sequence). Here the CDR3 reads CASSLDGTGVNEQFF. The CDR3 nucleotides read TGTGCCAGCAGCTTAGATGGGACAGGGGTAAATGAGCAGTTCTTC.

This chain uses TRBV19 with TRBJ1-5; D is undetermined. The germline V and J ends were trimmed by 7 bases and 5 bases, with 9 bases remaining between them. Germline V gene sequence: CDR1 LNHDA, CDR2 SQIVND (reference sequence). This CDR3 is 12 amino acids long. The CDR3 DNA reads TGTGCCAGTAATCGAGAGGATCAGCCCCAGCATTTT. This codes for CASNREDQPQHF.

The chain uses TRBV30 and TRBJ1-2; D uncertain. Germline assignment: CDR1 GTSNPN and CDR2 SVGIG (reference sequence). There are 13 residues in the CDR3. Trimming left V 2 bases short and J 7 bases short, with 14 bases between. CDR3 coding DNA: TGTGCCTGGAGTAAAGGGAGATCGGTTGGCTACACCTTC. Translated: CAWSKGRSVGYTF.

Concerning this clone itself: No DNA is shown, since the ends of the CDR3 on it are uncertain; the CDR3 is the one TCRdb lists. The chain uses TRBV6-5 and TRBJ1-4; TRBD1, as called in the table, went unchecked against the DNA. Inclusive of both ends, the CDR3 amounts to 15 amino acids. Per germline, CDR1 MNHEY and CDR2 SVGAGI. This CDR3 is CASSSSTGYYEKLFF.

The chain is built from TRBV7-3 and TRBJ1-1; tentatively, D is TRBD1 (5 bases). The V end was cut by 1 base, the J end by 10 bases, with 13 bases between. Per germline, CDR1 SGHTA and CDR2 FQGTGA. CDR3 length equals 13 residues. The CDR3 DNA reads as TGTGCCAGCAGCTTAATTGGGCAGGGTACAGCTTTCTTT. Residues: CASSLIGQGTAFF.

This rearrangement joins TRBV5-4 to TRBJ2-3; TRBD1 matches at 8 bases. V shed 4 bases and J 2 bases; nucleotides not matched to a gene: 6. The CDR3 is 15 residues long. CDR1 is SGHNT and CDR2 is YYREEE in the germline V gene (reference sequence). The CDR3 region is CASSQGAGVTDTQYF. CDR3 in DNA: TGTGCCAGCAGCCAGGGGGCAGGAGTCACAGATACGCAGTATTTT.

This chain connects TRBV30 to TRBJ2-5; D is possibly TRBD1 (6 bases). The germline V gene encodes CDR1 GTSNPN and CDR2 SVGIG (reference sequence). The CDR3 is 17 amino acids. V dropped 2 bases and J dropped 7 bases, with 26 bases sitting between them. CDR3 in DNA: TGTGCCTGGAGTCCTACCCTCCGGGACACAACGGCCGGGACCCAGTACTTC. Residues: CAWSPTLRDTTAGTQYF.

The rearrangement links TRBV29-1 to TRBJ2-2; TRBD2 agrees at 10 bases. This CDR3 spans 17 amino acids. The junction had 14 bases not matched to a gene; V was cut back by 5 bases and J by 5 bases. CDR1 is SQVTM, CDR2 ANQGSEA, per germline. In nucleotides, the CDR3 is TGCAGCGTTATTAGCGGGCTAGCGGGAGTTGGAACCGGGGAGCTGTTTTTT. Translating gives CSVISGLAGVGTGELFF.

This clone showed up just once. V gene TRBV11-3 combines with J gene TRBJ2-7; 9 positions match TRBD1. The CDR3 totals 13 residues. The V gene end was trimmed by 5 bases and the J gene end by 6 bases; junction bases not matched to a gene: 5. The V gene's germline CDR1 is SGHNT and CDR2 YENEEA. The CDR3 DNA sequence: TGTGCCAGCAGCCCCTACAGGGGGCGCGAGCAGTACGTC. Encoded protein: CASSPYRGREQYV.

The rearrangement links TRBV10-3 to TRBJ1-2, with 8 bases that match TRBD1. V lost 4 bases, J lost 0 bases, and 4 bases stayed unmatched. In germline, CDR1 is ENHRY, CDR2 SYGVKD. The CDR3 is 15 residues long. CDR3 DNA sequence: TGTGCCATCAGTGGAGAGACAGGGGCTAACTATGGCTACACCTTC. It translates to CAISGETGANYGYTF.

The V call is TRBV11-3, the J call TRBJ2-7; TRBD1 agrees at 12 bases. Germline V gives CDR1 SGHNT, CDR2 YENEEA. The length of the CDR3 is 18 residues. Trimming cost V 5 bases and J 2 bases; bases outside gene matches: 13. This CDR3 reads CASSRGGQGARVPYEQYV. CDR3 in DNA: TGTGCCAGCAGCCGTGGGGGACAGGGGGCTCGGGTACCCTACGAGCAGTACGTC.

The chain is built from TRBV7-9 and TRBJ2-1, with D possibly TRBD2 on 5 matching bases. The germline gives CDR1 SEHNR, CDR2 FQNEAQ (reference sequence). The ends were cut back, 2 bases at V and 10 bases at J, with 9 bases in the middle. The CDR3 has 12 residues. CDR3 nucleotide sequence: TGTGCCAGCAGCTTAATGGGCGGGGAGCAGTTCTTC. This sequence encodes CASSLMGGEQFF.

V and J are TRBV25-1 and TRBJ1-1; unclear D gene. Deletions cut 7 bases from V and 5 bases from J, with 14 bases between. CDR3 size: 13 residues. The germline V gene has CDR1 MGHDK and CDR2 SYGVNS. The CDR3: CASTPRPGTEAFF. As DNA, the CDR3 is TGTGCCAGCACCCCCCGCCCGGGGACTGAAGCTTTCTTT.

This clone was seen a few times. The chain uses TRBV19 and TRBJ1-2; D is ambiguous. Germline V CDR1 and CDR2: LNHDA, SQIVND (reference sequence). With 7 bases removed from V and 7 bases from J, the gap between germline ends came to 13 bases. The CDR3 consists of 12 residues. The CDR3 DNA reads TGTGCCAGTACGGGTGAATCGGGTGGCTACACCTTC. This sequence encodes CASTGESGGYTF.

V usage is TRBV9 and J usage is TRBJ1-1; 9 nucleotides match TRBD1. With V trimmed by 4 bases and J by 4 bases, 8 bases remained unmatched. This CDR3 comprises 15 residues. Looked up from germline, CDR1 is SGDLS and CDR2 is YYNGEE. The DNA for the CDR3 is TGTGCCAGCAGCAAGACCGGACAGGGGAGCACTGAAGCTTTCTTT. It encodes CASSKTGQGSTEAFF.

The V and J genes are TRBV2 and TRBJ2-1, with D possibly being TRBD2 (6 bases). With 8 bases removed from V and 2 bases from J, the gap between germline ends came to 16 bases. The CDR3 has 15 amino acids. Germline-derived CDR1 and CDR2 are SNHLY and FYNNEI. The CDR3 protein is CASGGGAGPYNEQFF. CDR3 coding DNA: TGTGCCAGCGGCGGCGGGGCAGGGCCCTACAATGAGCAGTTCTTC.

This clone was counted a few times. The chain joins TRBV6-1 to TRBJ1-2, with a possible D match to TRBD1 (5 bases). CDR3 size: 14 residues. Per germline, CDR1 MNHNS and CDR2 SASEGT. V lost 4 bases, J lost 4 bases, and 13 bases lay in between. In nucleotides, the CDR3 is TGTGCCAGCAGTGGGGGGGGGAAAGGCTATGGCTACACCTTC. It translates to CASSGGGKGYGYTF.

The rearrangement uses TRBV6-1 and TRBJ1-3; a weak D match, TRBD1 (5 bases). The germline CDR1 and CDR2 sequences are MNHNS and SASEGT. The CDR3 has 13 amino acids. Deletions cut 8 bases from V and 4 bases from J, with 12 bases between. The DNA of the CDR3 is TGTGCCAGCGTGCCAGGGAACGGAAACACCATATATTTT. Translation: CASVPGNGNTIYF.

The V call is TRBV2, the J call TRBJ1-1, with 9 nucleotides matching TRBD1. J was trimmed by 1 base and V by 10 bases; bases with no gene match: 4. CDR1 and CDR2 from the germline V gene are SNHLY and FYNNEI. The CDR3 spans 13 residues. CDR3 DNA: TGTGCCACCCTGGACAGGGGGAACACTGAAGCTTTCTTT. Protein product: CATLDRGNTEAFF.

The chain links TRBV30 to TRBJ1-1, with 7 nucleotides matching TRBD1. V shed 4 bases, J shed 6 bases, and the junction held 8 bases outside the gene matches. This CDR3 is built from 13 residues. The germline V gene has CDR1 GTSNPN and CDR2 SVGIG (reference sequence). CDR3 loop: CAWTEGAMSEAFF. CDR3 coding DNA: TGTGCCTGGACGGAGGGGGCGATGTCTGAAGCTTTCTTT.